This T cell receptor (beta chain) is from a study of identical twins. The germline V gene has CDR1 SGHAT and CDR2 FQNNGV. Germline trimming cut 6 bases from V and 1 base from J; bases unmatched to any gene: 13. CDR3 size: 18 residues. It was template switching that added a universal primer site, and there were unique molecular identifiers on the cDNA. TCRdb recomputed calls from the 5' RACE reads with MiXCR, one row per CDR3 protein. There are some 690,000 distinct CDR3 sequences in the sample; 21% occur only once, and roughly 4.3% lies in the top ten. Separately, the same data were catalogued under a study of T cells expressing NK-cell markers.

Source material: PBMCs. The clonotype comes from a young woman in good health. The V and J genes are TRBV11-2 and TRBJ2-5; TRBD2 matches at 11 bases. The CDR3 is CASRTSGILRGAQETQYF. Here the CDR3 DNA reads TGTGCCAGCAGGACTAGCGGGATCCTCCGCGGGGCCCAAGAGACCCAGTACTTC. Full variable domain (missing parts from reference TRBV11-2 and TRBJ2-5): EAGVAQSPRYKIIEKRQSVAFWCNPISGHATLYWYQQILGQGPKLLIQFQNNGVVDDSQLPKDRFSAERLKGVDSTLKIQPAKLEDSAVYLCASRTSGILRGAQETQYFGPGTRLLVL.